This TCR beta chain derives from a study of T cells after yellow fever vaccination. V lost 1 base and J 5 bases, leaving 12 bases between the germline ends. The CDR3 sequence is 14 residues long. From germline, CDR1 is MNHEY and CDR2 SMNVEV (reference sequence). This clonotype was observed at least ten times. One entry per CDR3 protein results from TCRdb running MiXCR on the 5' RACE reads. The sample has roughly 32,000 distinct CDR3 sequences, 10% to 13% seen once. The receptor comes from a man aged 18 to 30 who received the YFV17D yellow fever vaccine. The chain couples TRBV27 to TRBJ2-7; possibly TRBD2 for D (6 bases). Sequences were derived from PBMCs, either bulk or a sorted T-cell subset (CD4+, CD8+, memory, or dextramer-sorted; not recorded which), sampled less than 16 days after the first yellow fever vaccination. As DNA, the CDR3 is TGTGCCAGCAGTTTATATGGAGGGGTCCACGAGCAGTACGTC. This gives the protein CASSLYGGVHEQYV.